This T cell receptor beta chain came from a study of shared clonotypes between healthy human individuals. Assay execution proceeded at the deep level. TCRdb's table, derived via immunoSEQ multiplex PCR, lists solely in-frame clones and lacks some. This table holds some 1,600,000 clones, around 98% found once. V lost 3 bases to trimming and J lost 1 base; unmatched junction nucleotides: 1. Germline loops: CDR1 MNHEY, CDR2 SVGAGI. CDR3 length: 15 amino acids. Material: naive CD4+ T cells sorted from blood. Indicated subset: CD45RA+ positively selected. The chain is built from TRBV6-5 and TRBJ2-2; 8 positions agree with TRBD2. This clonotype originated in a man younger than 45 in good health. Here the CDR3 reads CASSYTSGNTGELFF. The CDR3 region has the DNA TGTGCCAGCAGTTATACTAGCGGGAACACCGGGGAGCTGTTTTTT.